A single sample gave rise to the 14 T cell receptor beta chains below, sequenced in a study of T cells in localized non-small cell lung cancer (dated by TCRdb to the early 2020s). Library prep was done by the immunoSEQ multiplex PCR assay. The source is immuneACCESS, and TCRdb retained only in-frame sequences with V and J called. Part of the clones is not carried over; for the studies checked, unresolved V genes explain less than half of this, and the remainder is unexplained. The sample table lists some 1,300 clones, about 37% of them with a count of one. In total, the top ten clones hold approximately 13% of the sample. The material sequenced was lung tumor tissue, taken before any cancer treatment. The receptors come from a woman between 18 and 55 years old with stage I lung adenocarcinoma.

This clone is judged medium-sized. The chain carries TRBV6-8 and TRBJ2-1, with 7 bases aligning to TRBD2. V lost 6 bases and J lost 10; bases outside the gene matches: 9. The germline gives CDR1 MNHGY, CDR2 SAAAGT. The CDR3 consists of 13 residues. CDR3 protein: CASRAGVDREQFF. CDR3 in DNA: TGTGCCAGCAGGGCGGGAGTCGATAGAGAGCAGTTCTTC.

This clone was recorded a few times. The rearrangement joins TRBV6-8 to TRBJ2-3; D uncertain. The V end was cut by 0 bases, the J end by 4 bases, with 8 bases between. CDR3 length: 14 amino acids. The germline CDR1 and CDR2 sequences are MNHGY and SAAAGT. The CDR3 DNA sequence: TGTGCCAGCAGTTACTCAACTTGGGCAGATACGCAGTATTTT. It is translated as CASSYSTWADTQYF.

The chain joins TRBV11-3 to TRBJ2-4, with 13 bases aligning to TRBD2. V gave up 4 bases and J gave up 1 base; unmatched junction bases: 7. This CDR3 contains 18 residues. The V gene's germline CDR1 is SGHNT and CDR2 YENEEA. The chain's CDR3 is CASSSLAGGPLAKNIQYF. CDR3 bases: TGTGCCAGCAGCTCACTAGCGGGAGGGCCATTGGCCAAAAACATTCAGTACTTC.

This clone showed up just a few times. The chain recombines TRBV2 with TRBJ2-7; 13 bases line up with TRBD2. Germline V lookup: CDR1 SNHLY, CDR2 FYNNEI. The CDR3 is made up of 16 amino acids. V lost 1 base, J lost 3 bases, and 3 bases stayed unmatched. The chain's CDR3 is CASSEGGTSGNYEQYF. The CDR3 DNA reads TGTGCCAGCAGTGAAGGGGGGACTAGCGGGAACTACGAGCAGTACTTC.

This clone qualifies as large (0.1 to 1%). J is TRBJ1-1 and V is TRBV11-3; the match to TRBD1 covers 7 bases. Unmatched junction bases numbered 8, after V lost 6 bases and J lost 4 bases. Germline CDR1 is SGHNT and CDR2 is YENEEA. The CDR3 covers 14 residues. The chain's CDR3 is CASSRQGDTTEAFF. CDR3 in DNA: TGTGCCAGCAGTAGACAGGGAGATACCACTGAAGCTTTCTTT.

V and J are TRBV6-8 and TRBJ1-5; D remains ambiguous. Per the germline V gene, CDR1 is MNHGY and CDR2 is SAAAGT. Trimming left V 4 bases short and J 2 bases short, with 9 bases between. The CDR3 loop spans 14 amino acids. As DNA, the CDR3 is TGTGCCAGCAGTTTAATGAGCGGCAATCAGCCCCAGCATTTT. Translated: CASSLMSGNQPQHF.

This clone was observed a few times. V usage is TRBV11-3 and J usage is TRBJ2-6; D gene uncertain. From germline, CDR1 is SGHNT and CDR2 YENEEA. The CDR3 loop spans 14 amino acids. The V end lost 2 bases, the J end lost 0 bases, and 2 bases lay between the germline ends. In nucleotides, the CDR3 is TGTGCCAGCAGCTTATTCTCTGGGGCCAACGTCCTGACTTTC. Amino acid sequence: CASSLFSGANVLTF. Complete variable domain (other parts from reference TRBV11-3 and TRBJ2-6): EAGVVQSPRYKIIEKKQPVAFWCNPISGHNTLYWYLQNLGQGPELLIRYENEEAVDDSQLPKDRFSAERLKGVDSTLKIQPAELGDSAVYLCASSLFSGANVLTFGAGSRLTVL.

This clone was found a few times. The gene calls are TRBV11-3 and TRBJ2-7; TRBD1 matches at 7 bases. CDR1 and CDR2 from the germline V gene are SGHNT and YENEEA. Germline trimming cut 5 bases from V and 3 bases from J; bases unmatched to any gene: 7. CDR3 length: 14 amino acids. The CDR3 DNA is TGTGCCAGCAGCGTGAAGGGGGCCGACTACGAGCAGTACTTC. Its translation: CASSVKGADYEQYF. Based on the CDR3 plus reference TRBV11-3 and TRBJ2-7, the full variable domain is EAGVVQSPRYKIIEKKQPVAFWCNPISGHNTLYWYLQNLGQGPELLIRYENEEAVDDSQLPKDRFSAERLKGVDSTLKIQPAELGDSAVYLCASSVKGADYEQYFGPGTRLTVT.

This chain connects TRBV7-1 to TRBJ2-6; D is ambiguous. TRBV7-1 belongs to the ORF category, with a function that is uncertain. The germline V and J ends were trimmed by 4 bases and 1 base, with 8 bases remaining between them. The CDR3 contains 15 residues. The CDR3 sequence is CASSLMGSGANVLTF. Written as DNA, the CDR3 is TGTGCCAGCAGCTTAATGGGATCTGGGGCCAACGTCCTGACTTTC.

In its sample, this clone was seen a few times. The chain employs TRBV6-8 and TRBJ1-1; D not certain. The V and J ends lost 6 bases and 0 bases respectively, with 14 bases between them. There are 15 residues in the CDR3. From germline, CDR1 is MNHGY and CDR2 SAAAGT. CDR3 amino acids: CASRPKGFMNTEAFF. In nucleotides, the CDR3 is TGTGCCAGCAGACCTAAGGGCTTCATGAACACTGAAGCTTTCTTT.

This clone was found a few times. V gene TRBV6-8 combines with J gene TRBJ2-7; TRBD2 agrees at 7 bases. CDR1 MNHGY and CDR2 SAAAGT come from the germline V gene. V gave up 3 bases and J gave up 6 bases; unmatched junction bases: 5. The CDR3 loop spans 13 amino acids. The CDR3 DNA reads TGTGCCAGCAGTTATCTAGGACTAGGCGAGCAGTACTTC. Translated: CASSYLGLGEQYF.

The chain uses TRBV11-3 and TRBJ1-2; no reliable D call. This CDR3 is 14 amino acids long. Germline V gene sequence: CDR1 SGHNT, CDR2 YENEEA. V was cut by 0 bases and J by 5 bases, with 10 bases left in between. The CDR3 sequence is CASSLEADGYGYTF. CDR3 sequence (DNA): TGTGCCAGCAGCTTAGAAGCAGATGGGTATGGCTACACCTTC. Combining the CDR3 with reference TRBV11-3 and TRBJ1-2 gives the whole variable domain EAGVVQSPRYKIIEKKQPVAFWCNPISGHNTLYWYLQNLGQGPELLIRYENEEAVDDSQLPKDRFSAERLKGVDSTLKIQPAELGDSAVYLCASSLEADGYGYTFGSGTRLTVV.

This clone was counted between two and nine times. The rearrangement joins TRBV11-3 to TRBJ2-1; D remains ambiguous. Germline V gives CDR1 SGHNT, CDR2 YENEEA. This CDR3 is built from 15 residues. The V gene lost 5 bases and the J gene lost 0 bases, with 11 bases spanning the gap. The CDR3 sequence: CASSQDLSSYNEQFF. The DNA of the CDR3 is TGTGCCAGCAGCCAGGACCTGAGCTCCTACAATGAGCAGTTCTTC.

This clone appeared a few times. The rearrangement joins TRBV7-4 to TRBJ1-1; D is undetermined. The V end was cut by 6 bases, the J end by 0 bases, with 8 bases between. The CDR3 contains 13 residues. The germline V gene encodes CDR1 SGHVT and CDR2 SQSDAQ. The CDR3 region is CASRQNLNTEAFF. DNA of the CDR3: TGTGCCAGCAGGCAGAATCTGAACACTGAAGCTTTCTTT.